The 28 T cell receptor beta chains reported below all come from one sample, sequenced in a study of shared clonotypes between healthy human individuals. This table comes from immunoSEQ multiplex PCR, and its TCRdb copy is limited to in-frame clones, with some not included. The data hold roughly 300,000 clones, with around 87% observed a single time. The specimen was memory CD8+ T cells sorted from blood. As to subset: CD45RO+ cells pooled with CCR7-negative TemRA cells. The receptors stem from a man in his late teens or twenties in good health.

J is TRBJ2-1 and V is TRBV11-3; 10 bases match TRBD1. The CDR3 consists of 15 residues. Germline values: CDR1 SGHNT, CDR2 YENEEA. The junction had 4 bases not matched to a gene; V was cut back by 4 bases and J by 4 bases. CDR3 in DNA: TGTGCCAGCAGCTCCCGACAGGGGGCTTACAATGAGCAGTTCTTC. It is translated as CASSSRQGAYNEQFF.

This clone is a singleton in its sample. The chain employs TRBV7-8 and TRBJ2-7; D is unclear. With 0 bases removed from V and 2 bases from J, the gap between germline ends came to 11 bases. Germline V gives CDR1 SGHVS, CDR2 FQNEAQ. The CDR3 contains 15 residues. CDR3 in amino acids: CASSLASASTYEQYF. The CDR3 nucleotides read TGTGCCAGCAGCTTAGCTTCGGCATCGACCTACGAGCAGTACTTC. Variable domain in full (rest from reference TRBV7-8 and TRBJ2-7): GAGVSQSPRYKVAKRGQDVALRCDPISGHVSLFWYQQALGQGPEFLTYFQNEAQLDKSGLPSDRFFAERPEGSVSTLKIQRTQQEDSAVYLCASSLASASTYEQYFGPGTRLTVT.

V is TRBV5-6 and J is TRBJ2-7; 8 nucleotides agree with TRBD1. CDR3 size: 15 residues. Germline trimming cut 2 bases from V and 3 bases from J; bases unmatched to any gene: 7. Germline loops: CDR1 SGHDT, CDR2 YYEEEE. Here the CDR3 reads CASSFDGQGYYEQYF. Written as DNA, the CDR3 is TGTGCCAGCAGCTTTGACGGACAGGGATACTACGAGCAGTACTTC.

J is TRBJ2-2 and V is TRBV5-1; D possibly corresponds to TRBD1 (6 bases). The CDR3 runs to 14 residues. Trimming stripped 0 bases from V and 9 bases from J, with 12 bases between. Germline V gene data show CDR1 as SGHRS and CDR2 as YFSETQ. The CDR3 bases are TGCGCCAGCAGCTTGGCCAGGGGACGTCGGGAGCTGTTTTTT. Translating gives CASSLARGRRELFF.

The chain uses TRBV2 and TRBJ1-2; D remains unclear. Trimming shortened V by 1 base and J by 0 bases, and 3 bases separated the two germline ends. From germline, CDR1 is SNHLY and CDR2 FYNNEI. The CDR3 sequence is 13 residues long. The DNA of the CDR3 is TGTGCCAGCAGTGAAGGTACTAACTATGGCTACACCTTC. Its translation: CASSEGTNYGYTF. The full variable domain, its missing parts supplied by reference TRBV2 and TRBJ1-2, is EPEVTQTPSHQVTQMGQEVILRCVPISNHLYFYWYRQILGQKVEFLVSFYNNEISEKSEIFDDQFSVERPDGSNFTLKIRSTKLEDSAMYFCASSEGTNYGYTFGSGTRLTVV.

The chain is built from TRBV27 and TRBJ2-1, with 9 bases lining up with TRBD2. The CDR3 consists of 14 residues. Germline loops: CDR1 MNHEY, CDR2 SMNVEV (reference sequence). With V trimmed by 6 bases and J by 6 bases, 6 bases remained unmatched. Here the CDR3 DNA reads TGTGCCAGCAGGGCGGGGGGGCCAGTCAATGAGCAGTTCTTC. This codes for CASRAGGPVNEQFF.

This sequence joins TRBV2 and TRBJ2-5; 7 bases agree with TRBD1. Germline V lookup: CDR1 SNHLY, CDR2 FYNNEI. The CDR3 is 15 residues long. The ends lost 4 bases at V and 0 bases at J; junction bases unmatched: 5. CDR3 nucleotide sequence: TGTGCCAGCAGTGGAGACGACAGGGACCAAGAGACCCAGTACTTC. It yields the protein CASSGDDRDQETQYF.

This chain links TRBV10-3 with TRBJ1-1; unclear D gene. The CDR3 consists of 14 residues. The V gene's germline CDR1 is ENHRY and CDR2 SYGVKD. V dropped 6 bases and J dropped 0 bases, with 11 bases sitting between them. This CDR3 is CAIRDLGMNTEAFF. The CDR3 nucleotides are TGTGCCATCAGGGACTTAGGCATGAACACTGAAGCTTTCTTT.

The V and J genes are TRBV6-1 and TRBJ2-2, with D hard to call. Trimming took off 11 bases at V and 0 bases at J, with 10 bases between the two ends. The CDR3 totals 13 residues. Per the germline V gene, CDR1 is MNHNS and CDR2 is SASEGT. The CDR3 sequence is CAGALSNTGELFF. In DNA, the CDR3 is TGTGCCGGCGCCCTGTCGAACACCGGGGAGCTGTTTTTT.

CDR3 sequence: CASSQNGDSSYNSPLHF. In DNA, the CDR3 is TGCGCCAGCAGTCAAAATGGGGACAGCTCCTATAATTCACCCCTCCACTTT. The rearrangement links TRBV23-1 to TRBJ1-6; 7 bases fit TRBD1. Being an ORF, TRBV23-1 has a function that is uncertain. The trim removed 2 bases at V and 0 bases at J, leaving 4 bases unmatched. The CDR3 is 17 residues long.

The chain couples TRBV2 to TRBJ2-1; D is perhaps TRBD1 (5 bases). Trimming removed 3 bases from V and 6 bases from J, with 9 bases in between. Germline CDR1 and CDR2: SNHLY and FYNNEI. This CDR3 comprises 13 residues. CDR3 region: CASSDGASNEQFF. CDR3 coding DNA: TGTGCCAGCAGTGATGGGGCGAGCAATGAGCAGTTCTTC.

The chain links TRBV4-3 to TRBJ1-1; tentatively, D is TRBD1 (6 bases). CDR3 length: 17 residues. V was clipped by 0 bases and J by 4 bases, with 18 bases between them. Per the germline V gene, CDR1 is LGHNA and CDR2 is YSLEER. Here the CDR3 reads CASSQDYGPGRGTEAFF. The CDR3 nucleotides read TGCGCCAGCAGCCAAGATTATGGTCCCGGCAGGGGCACTGAAGCTTTCTTT.

J is TRBJ2-7 and V is TRBV5-1; no reliable D call. Trimming removed 1 base from V and 2 bases from J, with 7 bases in between. Germline CDR1 and CDR2: SGHRS and YFSETQ. This CDR3 is built from 13 residues. CDR3 sequence (DNA): TGCGCCAGCAGCTTGAGGGTTGCCTACGAGCAGTACTTC. It specifies CASSLRVAYEQYF.

This chain links TRBV2 with TRBJ2-7; tentative D call: TRBD1 (5 bases). The CDR3 runs 12 residues. Per germline, CDR1 SNHLY and CDR2 FYNNEI. Trimming took 7 bases from V and 6 from J, leaving 13 bases between them. The CDR3 here is CASIIQVREQYF. For the CDR3, the DNA is TGTGCCAGCATCATACAGGTCCGCGAGCAGTACTTC. The full variable domain, its missing parts supplied by reference TRBV2 and TRBJ2-7, is EPEVTQTPSHQVTQMGQEVILRCVPISNHLYFYWYRQILGQKVEFLVSFYNNEISEKSEIFDDQFSVERPDGSNFTLKIRSTKLEDSAMYFCASIIQVREQYFGPGTRLTVT.

The chain links TRBV10-2 to TRBJ2-2; 8 nucleotides agree with TRBD1. With 6 bases clipped from V and 4 bases from J, the junction kept 16 bases outside the gene matches. The CDR3 extends over 18 amino acids. CDR1 and CDR2 (germline): WSHSY, SAAADI. CDR3 sequence reads: CASSNLLYSDRATGELFF. CDR3 bases: TGCGCCAGCAGCAATCTTCTATACTCGGACAGGGCCACCGGGGAGCTGTTTTTT.

The rearrangement joins TRBV28 to TRBJ1-2; 8 positions agree with TRBD1. The junction had 10 bases not matched to a gene; V was cut back by 5 bases and J by 5 bases. This CDR3 region has 15 residues. Germline assignment: CDR1 MDHEN and CDR2 SYDVKM. The CDR3 spells CASSDRQGPIYGYTF. In nucleotides, the CDR3 is TGTGCCAGCAGTGATCGACAGGGGCCCATTTATGGCTACACCTTC.

This clone appeared once. The chain carries TRBV2 and TRBJ2-3; D may be TRBD1 (5 bases). The CDR3 length is 12 residues. Germline V lookup: CDR1 SNHLY, CDR2 FYNNEI. Trimming took 7 bases from V and 1 from J, leaving 6 bases between them. CDR3 sequence reads: CASKGGTDTQYF. The CDR3 DNA reads TGTGCCAGCAAAGGGGGCACAGATACGCAGTATTTT.

The rearrangement joins TRBV9 to TRBJ2-7; TRBD2 matches 10 bases. Looked up from germline, CDR1 is SGDLS and CDR2 is YYNGEE. This CDR3 region has 17 residues. J was trimmed by 1 base and V by 4 bases; bases with no gene match: 11. The chain's CDR3 is CASSLTPQRGGSYEQYF. CDR3 nucleotides: TGTGCCAGCAGCCTCACCCCACAGCGGGGGGGATCCTACGAGCAGTACTTC.

Only one count was recorded for this clone. The chain employs TRBV11-3 and TRBJ2-2; 7 bases line up with TRBD2. Germline loops: CDR1 SGHNT, CDR2 YENEEA. There are 15 residues in the CDR3. V dropped 6 bases and J dropped 2; count of bases not matched to a gene: 6. CDR3: CASRTGRDNTGELFF. DNA for the CDR3: TGTGCCAGCAGGACGGGGAGGGATAACACCGGGGAGCTGTTTTTT. The full variable domain, in which reference TRBV11-3 and TRBJ2-2 provide the parts outside the CDR3, is EAGVVQSPRYKIIEKKQPVAFWCNPISGHNTLYWYLQNLGQGPELLIRYENEEAVDDSQLPKDRFSAERLKGVDSTLKIQPAELGDSAVYLCASRTGRDNTGELFFGEGSRLTVL.

The chain joins TRBV18 to TRBJ2-4, with D possibly matching TRBD1 (5 bases). This CDR3 region has 16 residues. Germline loops: CDR1 KGHSH, CDR2 LQKENI. Trimming took off 1 base at V and 1 base at J, with 11 bases between the two ends. CDR3 protein: CASSPLGARAKNIQYF. The CDR3 coding sequence is TGTGCCAGCTCACCACTAGGGGCAAGGGCCAAAAACATTCAGTACTTC.

The chain couples TRBV10-2 to TRBJ2-3, with D uncertain. V dropped 3 bases and J dropped 0 bases, with 7 bases sitting between them. This CDR3 comprises 14 residues. Per the germline V gene, CDR1 is WSHSY and CDR2 is SAAADI. This CDR3 reads CASSDLSSTDTQYF. The DNA of the CDR3 is TGCGCCAGCAGTGATCTTAGTAGCACAGATACGCAGTATTTT.

This chain connects TRBV6-6 to TRBJ1-2; no clear D gene. There are 14 residues in the CDR3. Per the germline V gene, CDR1 is MNHNY and CDR2 is SVGAGI (reference sequence). V was shortened by 5 bases and J by 3 bases, with 13 bases between the two germline ends. CDR3 loop: CASSGLEEDYGYTF. In DNA, the CDR3 is TGTGCCAGCAGTGGGCTGGAAGAGGACTATGGCTACACCTTC.

The chain has TRBV11-2 and TRBJ2-2, with D possibly being TRBD1 or TRBD2 (5 bases each). CDR1 is SGHAT, CDR2 FQNNGV, per germline. The CDR3 covers 16 residues. Trimming took 4 bases from V and 1 from J, leaving 13 bases between them. The CDR3 reads CASSSPGTENTGELFF. CDR3 nucleotide sequence: TGTGCCAGCAGCTCCCCGGGGACGGAGAACACCGGGGAGCTGTTTTTT.

The chain recombines TRBV5-1 with TRBJ1-2; D remains ambiguous. The CDR3 extends over 13 amino acids. V lost 0 bases to trimming and J lost 3 bases, with 6 bases between them. The germline CDR1 and CDR2 sequences are SGHRS and YFSETQ. The CDR3 loop reads CASSLGRYYGYTF. The CDR3 region has the DNA TGCGCCAGCAGCTTGGGACGGTACTATGGCTACACCTTC. Variable domain in full (rest from reference TRBV5-1 and TRBJ1-2): KAGVTQTPRYLIKTRGQQVTLSCSPISGHRSVSWYQQTPGQGLQFLFEYFSETQRNKGNFPGRFSGRQFSNSRSEMNVSTLELGDSALYLCASSLGRYYGYTFGSGTRLTVV.

The chain has TRBV5-4 and TRBJ1-2; D is ambiguous. Germline V lookup: CDR1 SGHNT, CDR2 YYREEE (reference sequence). The CDR3 consists of 16 residues. V dropped 0 bases and J dropped 3 bases, with 15 bases sitting between them. The CDR3 DNA sequence: TGTGCCAGCAGCTTGGCTGGGGTGTCGCGTGACTATGGCTACACCTTC. Its protein is CASSLAGVSRDYGYTF.

The V call is TRBV4-1, the J call TRBJ2-1, with D perhaps being TRBD1 or TRBD2 (5 bases each). The CDR3 loop spans 12 amino acids. V dropped 5 bases and J dropped 8 bases, with 10 bases sitting between them. The germline V gene has CDR1 MGHRA and CDR2 YSYEKL. CDR3 sequence: CASSYLGDEQFF. The CDR3 coding sequence is TGCGCCAGCAGCTACTTGGGGGATGAGCAGTTCTTC.

The chain employs TRBV5-6 and TRBJ1-1, with unresolved D. CDR1 and CDR2 (germline): SGHDT, YYEEEE. This CDR3 has 15 residues. V lost 0 bases and J lost 1, with 10 bases in between. The CDR3 reads CASSLEFWGNTEAFF. CDR3 bases: TGTGCCAGCAGCTTGGAGTTCTGGGGGAACACTGAAGCTTTCTTT.

The chain couples TRBV5-4 to TRBJ2-1; D ambiguous. This CDR3 has 17 amino acids. Deletions cut 1 base from V and 7 bases from J, with 21 bases between. Germline lookup yields CDR1 SGHNT and CDR2 YYREEE (reference sequence). CDR3 nucleotide sequence: TGTGCCAGCAGCTTGATTACGAATAGAAGGTTCAGTAATGAGCAGTTCTTC. As protein: CASSLITNRRFSNEQFF.